This T cell receptor (beta chain) was profiled in a study of T-cell reconstitution after alpha-beta-depleted transplantation in children. After removal of 0 bases from V and 10 bases from J, the junction contained 14 bases not matched to a gene. CDR3 size: 17 residues. Germline CDR1 and CDR2: SGHVS and FNYEAQ. Unique molecular identifiers were used to barcode this TCRbeta library. TCRdb reanalysed the PCR reads using MiXCR and keeps one entry per CDR3 protein. The table records over 100,000 distinct CDR3 sequences, about a tenth of them present only once. The sample here was PBMCs, taken before TCRalphabeta/CD19-depleted stem cell transplant. The V and J genes are TRBV7-6 and TRBJ2-1; TRBD1 matches 8 bases. The sequence derives from a boy between 2 and 10 years old with acute lymphoblastic leukemia, due to receive a stem cell transplant. CDR3 sequence reads: CASSLAAVSRGRYEQFF. DNA for the CDR3: TGTGCCAGCAGCTTAGCGGCGGTTTCCAGGGGGCGGTACGAGCAGTTCTTC. The full variable domain, in which reference TRBV7-6 and TRBJ2-1 provide the parts outside the CDR3, is GAGVSQSPRYKVTKRGQDVALRCDPISGHVSLYWYRQALGQGPEFLTYFNYEAQQDKSGLPNDRFSAERPEGSISTLTIQRTEQRDSAMYRCASSLAAVSRGRYEQFFGPGTRLTVL.